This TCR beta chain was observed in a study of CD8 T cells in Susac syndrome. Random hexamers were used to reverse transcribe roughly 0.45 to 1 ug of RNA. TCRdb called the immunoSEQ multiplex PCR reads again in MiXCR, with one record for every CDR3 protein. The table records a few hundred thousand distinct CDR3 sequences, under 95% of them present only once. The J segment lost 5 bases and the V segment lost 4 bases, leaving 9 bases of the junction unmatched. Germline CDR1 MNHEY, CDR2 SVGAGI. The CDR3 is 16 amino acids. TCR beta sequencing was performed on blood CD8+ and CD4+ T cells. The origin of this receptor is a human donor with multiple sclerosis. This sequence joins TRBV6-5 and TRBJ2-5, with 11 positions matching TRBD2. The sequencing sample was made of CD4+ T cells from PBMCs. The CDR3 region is CASSFPGTSGGETQYF. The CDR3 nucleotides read TGTGCCAGCAGTTTCCCCGGGACTAGCGGCGGGGAGACCCAGTACTTC.